The 12 T cell receptor beta chains reported below all come from one sample, sequenced in a study of beta chain features in type 1 diabetes. TCRB transcripts that were expressed got sequenced, as all of the isolated RNA had been reverse transcribed. Libraries were prepared by immunoSEQ multiplex PCR; TCRdb keeps only in-frame clonotypes and omits some of them. The data hold 60,000 to 75,000 clones, with approximately 59% observed a single time. Source material: Tregs from blood. All receptors derive from a woman aged 18-29 years in good health.

The chain uses TRBV6-1 and TRBJ1-2, with D possibly TRBD1 on 5 matching bases. The CDR3 loop spans 13 amino acids. Trimming stripped 7 bases from V and 2 bases from J, with 11 bases between. CDR1 and CDR2 from the germline V gene are MNHNS and SASEGT. The CDR3 is CASTNSGNYGYTF. CDR3 coding DNA: TGTGCCAGCACCAATTCAGGGAACTATGGCTACACCTTC.

V and J are TRBV5-6 and TRBJ2-2; D gene uncertain. The CDR3 has 12 residues. Germline V gives CDR1 SGHDT, CDR2 YYEEEE. Deletions cut 0 bases from V and 7 bases from J, with 4 bases between. Written as DNA, the CDR3 is TGTGCCAGCAGCTTGGCTAACGGGGAGCTGTTTTTT. This sequence encodes CASSLANGELFF.

V and J are TRBV6-5 and TRBJ1-1; possible D gene TRBD1, 6 bases. This CDR3 spans 15 amino acids. The germline CDR1 and CDR2 sequences are MNHEY and SVGAGI. Between the trimmed V and J ends, which lost 4 bases and 1 base, there was a span of 13 bases. CDR3 in amino acids: CASSSPGVGNTEAFF. CDR3 in DNA: TGTGCCAGCAGTTCGCCAGGGGTAGGGAACACTGAAGCTTTCTTT.

V usage is TRBV4-2 and J usage is TRBJ1-1, with a weak D call TRBD1 (5 bases). Trimming stripped 6 bases from V and 1 base from J, with 9 bases between. The CDR3 loop spans 13 amino acids. The germline V gene has CDR1 LGHNA and CDR2 YNFKEQ. The CDR3 DNA is TGTGCCAGCAGTCTTGACAGGAACACTGAAGCTTTCTTT. Protein: CASSLDRNTEAFF.

CDR3 sequence (DNA): TGTGCCAGCAGTCTACCGGGACAGGCAGCTGGAAACACCATATATTTT. This sequence encodes CASSLPGQAAGNTIYF. This chain connects TRBV2 to TRBJ1-3, with 8 nucleotides matching TRBD1. V gave up 5 bases and J gave up 2 bases; unmatched junction bases: 8. This CDR3 contains 16 residues. From germline, CDR1 is SNHLY and CDR2 FYNNEI. The complete variable domain, with remaining parts taken from reference TRBV2 and TRBJ1-3, reads EPEVTQTPSHQVTQMGQEVILRCVPISNHLYFYWYRQILGQKVEFLVSFYNNEISEKSEIFDDQFSVERPDGSNFTLKIRSTKLEDSAMYFCASSLPGQAAGNTIYFGEGSWLTVV.

This clone was seen only a few times. The V and J genes are TRBV7-2 and TRBJ2-3; D is uncertain. Trimming cost V 3 bases and J 2 bases, with 6 bases left between them. Germline lookup yields CDR1 SGHTA and CDR2 FQGNSA. The CDR3 contains 13 residues. The CDR3 region is CASSFFNTDTQYF. For the CDR3, the DNA is TGTGCCAGCAGCTTTTTTAACACAGATACGCAGTATTTT.

The count of this clone is one. The chain has TRBV5-1 and TRBJ1-1, with TRBD1 matching over 7 bases. J lost 3 bases, V lost 3 bases, and 14 bases had no gene match. The CDR3 is made up of 17 amino acids. Germline values: CDR1 SGHRS, CDR2 YFSETQ. CDR3 loop: CASSWGVEGAKDTEAFF. The CDR3 DNA reads as TGCGCCAGCAGCTGGGGGGTGGAGGGGGCAAAGGACACTGAAGCTTTCTTT.

J is TRBJ1-1 and V is TRBV5-6, with 7 bases identical to TRBD1. V gave up 3 bases and J gave up 5 bases; unmatched junction bases: 7. CDR3 length: 14 residues. Germline CDR1 SGHDT, CDR2 YYEEEE. This CDR3 is CASSSDRRGTEAFF. The CDR3 DNA sequence: TGTGCCAGCAGCTCGGACAGGAGAGGGACTGAAGCTTTCTTT. The full variable domain, rest sourced from reference TRBV5-6 and TRBJ1-1, is DAGVTQSPTHLIKTRGQQVTLRCSPKSGHDTVSWYQQALGQGPQFIFQYYEEEERQRGNFPDRFSGHQFPNYSSELNVNALLLGDSALYLCASSSDRRGTEAFFGQGTRLTVV.

The chain uses TRBV18 and TRBJ2-6; the D is unclear. Germline CDR1 reads KGHSH; CDR2 reads LQKENI. CDR3 length: 18 amino acids. V lost 1 base and J lost 2, with 15 bases in between. For the CDR3, the DNA is TGTGCCAGCTCACCACTACAACCTAGGAATACTGGGGCCAACGTCCTGACTTTC. It yields the protein CASSPLQPRNTGANVLTF.

The chain combines TRBV7-8 with TRBJ2-1; D not resolved. Germline CDR1 reads SGHVS; CDR2 reads FQNEAQ. The CDR3 consists of 16 residues. V was pared by 8 bases and J by 6 bases, with 23 bases between. The CDR3 coding sequence is TGTGCCAGCCGACAATCTGGGCGAGCACAATCCAATGAGCAGTTCTTC. Translating it yields CASRQSGRAQSNEQFF.

V gene TRBV5-5 combines with J gene TRBJ2-7; 8 bases match TRBD1. The germline V gene has CDR1 SGHKS and CDR2 YYEKEE (reference sequence). The CDR3 sequence is 16 residues long. J lost 1 base, V lost 0 bases, and 6 bases had no gene match. CDR3 amino acids: CASSLVRGQGSYEQYF. The CDR3 bases are TGTGCCAGCAGCTTGGTCCGAGGACAGGGTTCCTACGAGCAGTACTTC.

This clone appeared a few times. The chain employs TRBV27 and TRBJ1-1, with D possibly TRBD1 on 5 matching bases. Trimming removed 2 bases at V and 1 base at J, with 11 bases between. The length of the CDR3 is 15 residues. In germline, CDR1 is MNHEY, CDR2 SMNVEV (reference sequence). The CDR3 region has the DNA TGTGCCAGCAGTTTAGACCCCCAGGGGAACACTGAAGCTTTCTTT. Translating gives CASSLDPQGNTEAFF.